The 30 T cell receptor beta chains in this list originate from one sample, sequenced in a study of blood T cell repertoires in COVID-19 (dated by TCRdb to about 2020). Libraries were made using the immunoSEQ multiplex PCR assay. In its TCRdb copy, this immuneACCESS table keeps in-frame sequences only and misses some clones. Where compared with another copy, unresolved V genes explain less than half of these, and the others have no known cause. Here the sample has just over 300,000 clones; about 90% occur a single time. The ten top clones hold approximately 2% of the sample. Source material: peripheral blood. These receptors all come from a woman between 25 and 40 years old with COVID-19, enrolled during active disease.

This chain links TRBV4-1 with TRBJ1-1, with a weak D call TRBD1 (6 bases). The CDR3 consists of 13 residues. Deletions cut 4 bases from V and 1 base from J, with 7 bases between. The germline V gene encodes CDR1 MGHRA and CDR2 YSYEKL. CDR3 DNA: TGCGCCAGCAGCCCCAGGGGGAACACTGAAGCTTTCTTT. It is translated as CASSPRGNTEAFF.

The CDR3 DNA reads as TGTGCCAGCTCACCACCCGCTCGGGACAGGTTAACCCGGAGCAATCAGCCCCAGCATTTT. Translation gives CASSPPARDRLTRSNQPQHF. V usage is TRBV18 and J usage is TRBJ1-5; 8 bases fit TRBD1. Germline values: CDR1 KGHSH, CDR2 LQKENI. The CDR3 extends over 20 amino acids. V was pared by 0 bases and J by 1 base, with 14 bases of the junction left unmatched. Combining the CDR3 with reference TRBV18 and TRBJ1-5 gives the whole variable domain NAGVMQNPRHLVRRRGQEARLRCSPMKGHSHVYWYRQLPEEGLKFMVYLQKENIIDESGMPKERFSAEFPKEGPSILRIQQVVRGDSAAYFCASSPPARDRLTRSNQPQHFGDGTRLSIL.

V and J are TRBV21-1 and TRBJ1-4; the table's D call, TRBD1, has no DNA check behind it. TRBV21-1 is a pseudogene. CDR3 length equals 18 residues. The CDR3 nucleotides are TGTGCCAGCAGCAAAGGGGGCGTAGGACACCCAACTAATGAAAAACTGTTTTTT. Amino acids: CASSKGGVGHPTNEKLFF.

The genes are TRBV7-6 and TRBJ2-5; 10 bases map to TRBD1. Trimming removed 5 bases from V and 5 bases from J; junction bases left unmatched: 8. The CDR3 consists of 15 residues. Germline V gives CDR1 SGHVS, CDR2 FNYEAQ. The DNA of the CDR3 is TGTGCCAGCAGCCCCGGACAGGGGGGGAGGGAGACCCAGTACTTC. Protein product: CASSPGQGGRETQYF.

This sequence joins TRBV19 and TRBJ2-6; D gene uncertain. This CDR3 comprises 17 residues. Trimming removed 2 bases from V and 3 bases from J, with 14 bases in between. Germline V gives CDR1 LNHDA, CDR2 SQIVND (reference sequence). The CDR3 spells CASSIIHSSGGANVLTF. The DNA of the CDR3 is TGTGCCAGTAGTATAATCCACAGCTCTGGTGGGGCCAACGTCCTGACTTTC. The whole variable domain, filled in from reference TRBV19 and TRBJ2-6, reads DGGITQSPKYLFRKEGQNVTLSCEQNLNHDAMYWYRQDPGQGLRLIYYSQIVNDFQKGDIAEGYSVSREKKESFPLTVTSAQKNPTAFYLCASSIIHSSGGANVLTFGAGSRLTVL.

The chain recombines TRBV5-1 with TRBJ2-5; TRBD2 agrees at 7 bases. The CDR3 runs to 16 residues. Unmatched junction bases numbered 10, after V lost 4 bases and J lost 1 base. Germline CDR1 reads SGHRS; CDR2 reads YFSETQ. CDR3 sequence: CASSTLASPLQETQYF. CDR3 sequence (DNA): TGCGCCAGCAGCACACTAGCGTCCCCACTCCAAGAGACCCAGTACTTC.

This chain links TRBV4-1 with TRBJ1-2; D call uncertain. V lost 4 bases and J lost 8, with 14 bases in between. The length of the CDR3 is 13 residues. Germline values: CDR1 MGHRA, CDR2 YSYEKL. This chain's CDR3 is CASSLRNREGYTF. CDR3 bases: TGCGCCAGCAGCCTTAGGAACCGGGAGGGCTACACCTTC.

This chain uses TRBV19 with TRBJ2-1, with 8 bases identical to TRBD2. Trimming at V came to 7 bases and at J to 9 bases, leaving 11 bases not matched to a gene. Germline lookup yields CDR1 LNHDA and CDR2 SQIVND (reference sequence). The CDR3 runs 14 residues. The CDR3: CASIQRGGLSEQFF. The CDR3 region has the DNA TGTGCCAGTATTCAACGGGGGGGCCTGAGTGAGCAGTTCTTC.

The chain is built from TRBV12-3 or TRBV12-4 and TRBJ1-2; TRBD1 is a possible D gene (6 bases). The CDR3 runs to 13 residues. The germline V and J ends were trimmed by 6 bases and 4 bases, with 12 bases remaining between them. CDR3 region: CASSRQDSYGYTF. The CDR3 nucleotides are TGTGCCAGCAGCCGACAGGACAGCTATGGCTACACCTTC.

A single count supports this clone. The J gene is TRBJ1-3, the V gene TRBV28; D may be TRBD1 (5 bases). Germline lookup yields CDR1 MDHEN and CDR2 SYDVKM. The CDR3 runs to 16 residues. V was clipped by 1 base and J by 0 bases, with 10 bases between them. The CDR3 sequence: CASSLSGQFSGNTIYF. The CDR3 DNA follows: TGTGCCAGCAGTTTATCAGGGCAATTCTCTGGAAACACCATATATTTT.

This chain links TRBV5-1 with TRBJ2-5; 7 bases fit TRBD2. This CDR3 region has 16 residues. Looked up from germline, CDR1 is SGHRS and CDR2 is YFSETQ. After removal of 0 bases from V and 2 bases from J, the junction contained 7 bases not matched to a gene. This CDR3 is CASSLGGSGLQETQYF. The DNA for the CDR3 is TGCGCCAGCAGCTTGGGAGGGTCGGGACTACAAGAGACCCAGTACTTC. Variable domain in full (rest from reference TRBV5-1 and TRBJ2-5): KAGVTQTPRYLIKTRGQQVTLSCSPISGHRSVSWYQQTPGQGLQFLFEYFSETQRNKGNFPGRFSGRQFSNSRSEMNVSTLELGDSALYLCASSLGGSGLQETQYFGPGTRLLVL.

This rearrangement joins TRBV24-1 to TRBJ2-3; 7 nucleotides agree with TRBD1. V lost 2 bases to trimming and J lost 1 base; unmatched junction nucleotides: 11. The germline gives CDR1 KGHDR, CDR2 SFDVKD. CDR3 size: 18 residues. CDR3 DNA: TGTGCCACCAGTGATTCGCTATCAGGGGGTTTTGGCACAGATACGCAGTATTTT. This translates into CATSDSLSGGFGTDTQYF.

The chain employs TRBV7-2 and TRBJ2-3; 7 nucleotides agree with TRBD1. V dropped 4 bases and J dropped 0; count of bases not matched to a gene: 4. The CDR3 contains 15 residues. Germline V gene lookup returns CDR1 SGHTA and CDR2 FQGNSA. In DNA, the CDR3 is TGTGCCAGCAGCTCCCCGACAGGGAGCACAGATACGCAGTATTTT. Its protein product is CASSSPTGSTDTQYF.

The V call is TRBV6-5, the J call TRBJ2-2, with TRBD1 as a possible D gene (6 bases). The CDR3 has 14 amino acids. The germline V and J ends were trimmed by 7 bases and 1 base, with 10 bases remaining between them. In germline, CDR1 is MNHEY, CDR2 SVGAGI. The CDR3 here is CASIGTKNTGELFF. The CDR3, as DNA: TGTGCCAGCATTGGGACAAAGAACACCGGGGAGCTGTTTTTT.

The V and J genes are TRBV11-2 and TRBJ2-5; D possibly corresponds to TRBD1 (6 bases). The CDR3 is made up of 13 amino acids. Trimming left V 5 bases short and J 2 bases short, with 9 bases between. Looked up from germline, CDR1 is SGHAT and CDR2 is FQNNGV. The CDR3 reads CASSLGHQETQYF. CDR3 nucleotide sequence: TGTGCCAGCAGCCTGGGACATCAAGAGACCCAGTACTTC.

The chain is built from TRBV3-1 (or the pseudogene TRBV3-2) and TRBJ2-2; 11 bases map to TRBD1. The J segment lost 2 bases and the V segment lost 2 bases, leaving 4 bases of the junction unmatched. The CDR3 loop spans 17 amino acids. Per the germline V gene, CDR1 is LGHDT and CDR2 is YNNKEL (reference sequence). CDR3 amino acids: CASSQFGTGGNTGELFF. CDR3 DNA: TGTGCCAGCAGCCAATTTGGGACAGGGGGAAACACCGGGGAGCTGTTTTTT.

The V call is TRBV10-3, the J call TRBJ1-4, with 9 bases fitting TRBD1. The CDR3 is made up of 14 amino acids. Germline V gene data show CDR1 as ENHRY and CDR2 as SYGVKD. Trimming took 4 bases from V and 5 from J; bases not matched to a gene: 2. DNA for the CDR3: TGTGCCATCAGTGCGGGACAGGGAAATGAAAAACTGTTTTTT. This translates into CAISAGQGNEKLFF.

This clone appeared a single time. The chain couples TRBV5-6 to TRBJ1-2; 7 bases fit TRBD1. CDR1 is SGHDT and CDR2 is YYEEEE in the germline V gene. With V trimmed by 5 bases and J by 6 bases, 10 bases remained unmatched. The CDR3 has 14 residues. In nucleotides, the CDR3 is TGTGCCAGCAGTAGGAAGGGGGCGGGTCATGGCTACACCTTC. It encodes CASSRKGAGHGYTF. Drawing the rest from reference TRBV5-6 and TRBJ1-2, the complete variable domain is DAGVTQSPTHLIKTRGQQVTLRCSPKSGHDTVSWYQQALGQGPQFIFQYYEEEERQRGNFPDRFSGHQFPNYSSELNVNALLLGDSALYLCASSRKGAGHGYTFGSGTRLTVV.

The chain employs TRBV9 and TRBJ1-3; tentative D call: TRBD1 (5 bases). Between the trimmed V and J ends, which lost 0 bases and 4 bases, there was a span of 5 bases. CDR1 and CDR2 (germline): SGDLS, YYNGEE. This CDR3 comprises 13 residues. CDR3 DNA sequence: TGTGCCAGCAGCGTAGAGGGGGGAAACACCATATATTTT. This encodes CASSVEGGNTIYF.

V and J are TRBV3-1 (or the pseudogene TRBV3-2) and TRBJ1-2; D unclear. V gave up 2 bases and J gave up 3 bases, with 10 bases separating them. The CDR3 is made up of 14 amino acids. The germline gives CDR1 LGHDT, CDR2 YNNKEL (reference sequence). CDR3 loop: CASSQSGQYYGYTF. CDR3 bases: TGTGCCAGCAGCCAAAGTGGGCAGTACTATGGCTACACCTTC.

The rearrangement links TRBV6-1 to TRBJ1-2; 9 nucleotides match TRBD1. There are 14 residues in the CDR3. The V and J ends lost 1 base and 8 bases, in that order; junction bases with no gene match: 5. The V gene's germline CDR1 is MNHNS and CDR2 SASEGT. The CDR3, as DNA: TGTGCCAGCAGTGAAGACAGGGGGCTAGGGGGCTACACCTTC. Encoded protein: CASSEDRGLGGYTF.

Only a few counts were recorded for this clone. The CDR3 protein is CASSRSYGYTF. DNA for the CDR3: TGTGCCAGCAGTCGGAGTTATGGCTACACCTTC. This chain uses TRBV12-3 or TRBV12-4 with TRBJ1-2, with D unresolved. V lost 5 bases to trimming and J lost 5 bases, with 6 bases between them. The length of the CDR3 is 11 residues.

The chain links TRBV6-2 or TRBV6-3 to TRBJ2-4, with a tentative D call TRBD2 (5 bases). The CDR3 covers 14 residues. V lost 5 bases and J 1 base, leaving 9 bases between the germline ends. Germline V gene data show CDR1 as MNHEY and CDR2 as SVGEGT. CDR3 region: CASSLTGAKNIQYF. The CDR3 DNA sequence: TGTGCCAGCAGTCTGACGGGGGCCAAAAACATTCAGTACTTC.

Only one count was recorded for this clone. V is TRBV28 and J is TRBJ1-5; no definite D call. CDR1 and CDR2 (germline): MDHEN, SYDVKM. This CDR3 comprises 14 residues. V lost 4 bases and J lost 3, with 10 bases in between. The CDR3 spells CASSSPGYNQPQHF. CDR3 coding DNA: TGTGCCAGCAGTTCACCAGGATACAATCAGCCCCAGCATTTT.

The sample holds one count of this clone. CDR3 in amino acids: CASSQPRTSGGQETQYF. CDR3 nucleotides: TGTGCCAGCAGCCAACCACGGACTAGCGGGGGCCAAGAGACCCAGTACTTC. The chain links TRBV3-1 (or the pseudogene TRBV3-2) to TRBJ2-5, with 13 bases identical to TRBD2. Germline CDR1 and CDR2: LGHDT and YNNKEL (reference sequence). The ends lost 2 bases at V and 1 base at J; junction bases unmatched: 4. The length of the CDR3 is 17 residues.

The rearrangement joins TRBV2 to TRBJ1-3; D remains unclear. The CDR3 has 14 amino acids. Germline-derived CDR1 and CDR2 are SNHLY and FYNNEI. Deletions cut 4 bases from V and 4 bases from J, with 11 bases between. Here the CDR3 DNA reads TGTGCCAGCAGTGTTAGCCGCCTGGGAAACACCATATATTTT. This translates into CASSVSRLGNTIYF.

DNA of the CDR3: TGTGCCAGCAGTGAGGACAGTGACTACTCTGGAAACACCATATATTTT. Residues: CASSEDSDYSGNTIYF. The rearrangement links TRBV2 to TRBJ1-3; D is perhaps TRBD1 (6 bases). The CDR3 has 16 residues. Germline V gives CDR1 SNHLY, CDR2 FYNNEI. V dropped 3 bases and J dropped 0 bases, with 12 bases sitting between them. Full variable domain (rest looked up from reference TRBV2 and TRBJ1-3): EPEVTQTPSHQVTQMGQEVILRCVPISNHLYFYWYRQILGQKVEFLVSFYNNEISEKSEIFDDQFSVERPDGSNFTLKIRSTKLEDSAMYFCASSEDSDYSGNTIYFGEGSWLTVV.

The sample holds one count of this clone. The V call is TRBV9, the J call TRBJ1-1, with TRBD1 as a possible D gene (5 bases). This CDR3 spans 12 amino acids. V lost 0 bases to trimming and J lost 11 bases, with 11 bases between them. CDR1 and CDR2 (germline): SGDLS, YYNGEE. This chain's CDR3 is CASSVVQGRAFF. The CDR3 DNA is TGTGCCAGCAGCGTAGTGCAGGGTCGTGCTTTCTTT.

The chain combines TRBV12-3 or TRBV12-4 with TRBJ2-4; the match to TRBD1 covers 7 bases. The CDR3 is made up of 13 amino acids. J lost 6 bases, V lost 4 bases, and 3 bases had no gene match. The CDR3 is CASSSGDRNIQYF. The CDR3 region has the DNA TGTGCCAGCAGTTCCGGGGACAGAAACATTCAGTACTTC.

There are a few counts of this clone. The V and J genes are TRBV28 and TRBJ1-4; tentatively, D is TRBD1 (5 bases). CDR1 and CDR2 (germline): MDHEN, SYDVKM. The CDR3 totals 14 residues. Trimming cost V 1 base and J 8 bases, with 11 bases left between them. The CDR3, as DNA: TGTGCCAGCAGTTTATCCAGGGCAGGAGAAAAACTGTTTTTT. It is translated as CASSLSRAGEKLFF.